What follows is one T cell receptor (beta chain) and its context. Its antigen is unknown. The sample belongs to a study of cytomegalovirus exposure and HLA in healthy donors. PCR employed 60 Vbeta and 13 Jbeta primers. Clones were read by immunoSEQ multiplex PCR, and TCRdb kept only the in-frame ones, dropping some. The profile covers approximately 190,000 clones, with 75% to 90% appearing a single time and roughly 6.7% taken by the ten largest. Regarding the study as a whole: Follow-up analysis found HLA locus-dependent TCR association rates, highest for DRB1 and lowest for HLA-C.

The CDR3 is made up of 15 amino acids. V lost 2 bases, J lost 2 bases, and 2 bases stayed unmatched. Germline values: CDR1 MNHEY, CDR2 SVGAGI. Sample: PBMCs. This chain links TRBV6-5 with TRBJ2-3, with 9 bases aligning to TRBD1. The source is a man aged 35 to 55 in good health and CMV-seropositive. CDR3 DNA: TGTGCCAGCAGTTACGGGGACAGGGCCACAGATACGCAGTATTTT. Its protein product is CASSYGDRATDTQYF.